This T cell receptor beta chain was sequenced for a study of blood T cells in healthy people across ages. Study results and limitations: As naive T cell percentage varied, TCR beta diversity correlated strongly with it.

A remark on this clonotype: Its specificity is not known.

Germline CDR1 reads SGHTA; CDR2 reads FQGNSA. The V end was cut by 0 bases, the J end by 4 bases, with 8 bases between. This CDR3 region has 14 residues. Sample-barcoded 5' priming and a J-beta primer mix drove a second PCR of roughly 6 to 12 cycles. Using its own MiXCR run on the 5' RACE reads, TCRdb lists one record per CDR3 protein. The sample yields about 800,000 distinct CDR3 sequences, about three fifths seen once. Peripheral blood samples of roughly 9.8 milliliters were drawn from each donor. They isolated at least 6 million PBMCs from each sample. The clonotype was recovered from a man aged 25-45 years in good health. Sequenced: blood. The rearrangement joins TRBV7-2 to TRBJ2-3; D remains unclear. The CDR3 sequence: CASSLAPFSDTQYF. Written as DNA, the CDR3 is TGTGCCAGCAGCTTAGCGCCATTCTCAGATACGCAGTATTTT. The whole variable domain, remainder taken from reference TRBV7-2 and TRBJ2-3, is GAGVSQSPSNKVTEKGKDVELRCDPISGHTALYWYRQSLGQGLEFLIYFQGNSAPDKSGLPSDRFSAERTGGSVSTLTIQRTQQEDSAVYLCASSLAPFSDTQYFGPGTRLTVL.